The 18 T cell receptor beta chains listed next were all sequenced from one sample in a study of CXCR3-negative and CXCR3-positive naive CD8 T cells. These receptors are not linked to any known antigen. General observations from the study: Compared with CXCR3-negative naive cells, CXCR3-positive naive cells showed more hydrophobic TRB CDR3s.

The authors made the TRB cDNA libraries by 5' RACE using UMI labels. Using the 5' RACE reads, TCRdb records one entry per CDR3 protein without DNA. Recorded for this sample: some 150,000 distinct CDR3 sequences. Sequenced sample: naive CXCR3+ CD8+ T cells from blood. The subset here: CD45RO-CCR7+CD27+CD95- naive CD8+ T cells expressing CXCR3 (TNR3+). Source of these receptors: a human donor in good health. Some clones in this sample may be carry-over from other donors' samples.

The chain is built from TRBV6-6 and TRBJ2-7. This CDR3 is 14 amino acids long. Germline V gene sequence: CDR1 MNHNY, CDR2 SVGAGI (reference sequence). CDR3 amino acids: CASSWSEALYEQYF.

CDR3 region: CASSSVAAGPFLF. The rearrangement links TRBV7-9 to TRBJ2-7; as DNA is missing, the TRBD2 call by TCRdb cannot be tested. In germline, CDR1 is SEHNR, CDR2 FQNEAQ (reference sequence). The CDR3 runs 13 residues.

CDR3 sequence reads: CAWSPNRVEGEKLFF. The J gene is TRBJ1-4, the V gene TRBV30; TCRdb reports TRBD1, a call that lacks DNA to check it against. CDR3 length: 15 residues. The V gene's germline CDR1 is GTSNPN and CDR2 SVGIG (reference sequence).

The chain couples TRBV29-1 to TRBJ1-4; TCRdb proposes TRBD1, but this gene call is untestable without DNA. This CDR3 is built from 15 residues. CDR1 is SQVTM, CDR2 ANQGSEA, per germline. The CDR3 sequence is CSVEDGDSGGEKLFF.

V is TRBV6-5 and J is TRBJ2-2; checking the TCRdb D call of TRBD1 is not possible without DNA. CDR3 length: 17 amino acids. Germline V gives CDR1 MNHEY, CDR2 SVGAGI. CDR3 residues: CASSYLPGTGNTGELFF.

This chain connects TRBV6-5 to TRBJ2-5; TCRdb's D gene call, TRBD2, goes unchecked for lack of DNA. Germline-derived CDR1 and CDR2 are MNHEY and SVGAGI. The CDR3 loop spans 15 amino acids. CDR3 loop: CASSNSGALQETQYF.

The chain combines TRBV27 with TRBJ2-3. CDR1 MNHEY and CDR2 SMNVEV come from the germline V gene (reference sequence). The CDR3 loop spans 11 amino acids. CDR3 loop: CASRTWDTQYF.

The V call is TRBV2, the J call TRBJ2-1; absent DNA, TCRdb's TRBD1 call cannot be checked. Germline V lookup: CDR1 SNHLY, CDR2 FYNNEI. The CDR3 extends over 14 amino acids. The CDR3 reads CASSEGGRRNEQFF.

V gene TRBV5-6 combines with J gene TRBJ2-7; TCRdb's D gene call, TRBD1, goes unchecked for lack of DNA. The CDR3 consists of 14 residues. Germline CDR1 SGHDT, CDR2 YYEEEE. The CDR3 is CASSFGTETYEQYF. The full variable domain, completed using reference TRBV5-6 and TRBJ2-7, is DAGVTQSPTHLIKTRGQQVTLRCSPKSGHDTVSWYQQALGQGPQFIFQYYEEEERQRGNFPDRFSGHQFPNYSSELNVNALLLGDSALYLCASSFGTETYEQYFGPGTRLTVT.

J is TRBJ2-7 and V is TRBV29-1; TCRdb outputs TRBD2, but without DNA this stays unchecked. There are 14 residues in the CDR3. Per the germline V gene, CDR1 is SQVTM and CDR2 is ANQGSEA. CDR3 sequence reads: CSVEGIAGENEQYF.

V and J are TRBV29-1 and TRBJ2-1; no DNA is available, so the TRBD2 call from TCRdb remains unchecked. This CDR3 region has 15 residues. The germline gives CDR1 SQVTM, CDR2 ANQGSEA. The CDR3 sequence: CSVQIGLKAYNEQFF.

J is TRBJ2-7 and V is TRBV11-2. The CDR3 totals 14 residues. Germline CDR1 and CDR2: SGHAT and FQNNGV. The CDR3 loop reads CASSLAASSYEQYF. Filled out from reference TRBV11-2 and TRBJ2-7, the complete variable domain reads EAGVAQSPRYKIIEKRQSVAFWCNPISGHATLYWYQQILGQGPKLLIQFQNNGVVDDSQLPKDRFSAERLKGVDSTLKIQPAKLEDSAVYLCASSLAASSYEQYFGPGTRLTVT.

V usage is TRBV12-3 or TRBV12-4 and J usage is TRBJ2-7; checking the TCRdb D call of TRBD2 is not possible without DNA. The CDR3 has 11 residues. CDR3 region: CASSQGPEQYF.

The chain employs TRBV12-3 or TRBV12-4 and TRBJ2-1. There are 14 residues in the CDR3. This CDR3 is CASSPLLGIDEQFF.

This chain connects TRBV15 to TRBJ2-5; checking the TCRdb D call of TRBD1 is not possible without DNA. This CDR3 has 15 amino acids. The V gene's germline CDR1 is LNHNV and CDR2 YYDKDF (reference sequence). CDR3: CATSRSGVDQETQYF.

J is TRBJ2-7 and V is TRBV20-1. The V gene's germline CDR1 is DFQATT and CDR2 SNEGSKA (reference sequence). The CDR3 has 13 residues. The CDR3 protein is CSARGTAAYEQYF.

The V call is TRBV10-3, the J call TRBJ1-4. Per the germline V gene, CDR1 is ENHRY and CDR2 is SYGVKD. This CDR3 comprises 14 residues. The CDR3 reads CAISGEKGLEKLFF.

V usage is TRBV7-3 and J usage is TRBJ1-2; TCRdb picks TRBD1, but there is no DNA to check that call. CDR1 is SGHTA and CDR2 is FQGTGA in the germline V gene. The CDR3 extends over 12 amino acids. The CDR3 region is CASSFVGGGYTF.